This T cell receptor beta chain was obtained from a study of cytotoxic CD8 clonotypes in ibrutinib-treated CLL. Points from the study as a whole: Public clonotypes were uncommon and contracted or stayed stable on treatment.

Of note for this clone: Antigen specificity is unknown.

This CDR3 region has 19 residues. In germline, CDR1 is SEHNR, CDR2 FQNEAQ (reference sequence). V was clipped by 6 bases and J by 0 bases; unmatched bases: 17. The sequencing depth, 1 in 200,000 to 1 in 1 million T cells, was the target. Measured with immunoSEQ multiplex PCR; TCRdb has only the in-frame clones, and not every one. The table has 200,000 to 250,000 clones, just over 70% seen once. The gene calls are TRBV7-9 and TRBJ1-3; 7 bases align to TRBD1. The TCR comes from a human donor with chronic lymphocytic leukemia. The sample was PBMCs, taken after 12 months of ibrutinib treatment. CDR3 in DNA: TGTGCCAGCAGTTCCCGACAGGGCGATGTTTTGAACTCTGGAAACACCATATATTTT. Translated, it gives CASSSRQGDVLNSGNTIYF.